This T cell receptor beta chain is from a study of control samples from healthy donors and cancer patients (dated by TCRdb to the early 2020s). On this clone itself: The target of this receptor is not known. Base-call qualities are not available, and no considerably larger clone is one nucleotide away.

The receptor library was made with the immunoSEQ multiplex PCR assay. Imported from immuneACCESS, the table was reduced by TCRdb to in-frame sequences with V and J called. These copies leave out some clones; in studies compared against another copy, an unresolved V gene accounts for under half, and the cause of the remainder is not known. Here the sample has over 150,000 clones; approximately 94% occur a single time. The top ten constitute around 15% of the sample. Sequences were obtained from PBMCs. This TCR was recovered from a man between 60 and 75 years old with colorectal cancer.

The nucleotide sequence is TGCGGTTGCGGGGCTCATGGGGGCGAGCAGTACTTC. It translates to CGCGAHGGEQYF. The receptor chain draws on TRBV21-1 and TRBJ2-7; TRBD2, as called in the table, went unchecked against the DNA. TRBV21-1 is a documented pseudogene. Including cysteine and phenylalanine, the CDR3 has 12 amino acids. Only the CDR3 part of the read is kept: 36 bases, read in frame from the first base.